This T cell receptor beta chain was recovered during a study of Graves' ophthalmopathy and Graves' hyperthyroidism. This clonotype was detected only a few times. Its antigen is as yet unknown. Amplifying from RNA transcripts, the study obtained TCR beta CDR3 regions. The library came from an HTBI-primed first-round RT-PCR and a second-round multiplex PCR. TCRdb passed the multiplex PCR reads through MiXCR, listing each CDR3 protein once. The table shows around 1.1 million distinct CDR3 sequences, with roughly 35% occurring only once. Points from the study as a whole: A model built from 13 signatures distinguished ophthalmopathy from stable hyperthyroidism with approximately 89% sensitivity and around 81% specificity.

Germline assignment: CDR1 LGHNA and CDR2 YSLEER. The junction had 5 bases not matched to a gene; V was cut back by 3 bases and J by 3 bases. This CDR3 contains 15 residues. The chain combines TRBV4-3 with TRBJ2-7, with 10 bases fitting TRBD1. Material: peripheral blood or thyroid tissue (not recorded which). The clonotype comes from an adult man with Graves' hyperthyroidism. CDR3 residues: CASSHRGTGVYEQYF. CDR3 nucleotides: TGCGCCAGCAGCCACCGAGGGACAGGGGTCTACGAGCAGTACTTC.